This T cell receptor beta chain was sequenced for a study of blood T cell repertoires in COVID-19 (dated by TCRdb to 2020 to 2022). In the study overall: Samples covering the acute and convalescent phases of COVID-19 were provided by collaborators in the United States, Italy and Spain. Deeply sampled blood TCRbeta repertoires from subjects exposed to, actively infected with, or recovered from COVID-19 were included in the dataset. The prospective study material was composed of cDNA or gDNA derived from T cells, B-cell-depleted T cells, or PBMCs. Samples were obtained from the ongoing ImmuneRACE study (first 160 participants) and from roughly 1,300 subjects provided by 6 global collaborators. A freely available public database, intended as a resource for researchers studying the immune response to SARS-CoV-2, is where the repertoires were released. Where available, HLA class I and class II types were taken from metadata supplied by the sample provider and were not determined by assay-based typing. The sample metadata nearly always contained a de-identified subject ID, COVID-19 status, age in years and sex. Summary of the overall study and its limitations: Clinical and demographic metadata were provided uncurated, with the amount varying by source and participant.

V is cut back by 4 bases and J by 3 bases, with 10 bases in the junction unmatched. CDR1 and CDR2 are drawn from the germline V gene (reference sequence): LGHDT, YNNKEL. Taken from cysteine to phenylalanine, the CDR3 has 16 residues. CDR3 DNA is the only sequence kept; it has 48 bases, read in frame from the first base. Each collaborating institution followed its own protocols to collect whole blood in K2EDTA tubes. For TCRbeta analysis, collaborators shipped samples in one of three forms: frozen whole blood, isolated PBMCs, or DNA extracted from either of those sample types. A few counts support this clone. Its antigen target is currently unknown. No quality values exist for individual bases; no much larger clone is one base distant. TCRbeta CDR3 regions were amplified from genomic DNA using the immunoSEQ Assay, a bias-controlled multiplex PCR. In the paper's pipeline: Within the assay, amplification of reference gene primers was used to estimate how many nucleated cells each sample contained. To quantify the absolute abundance of each unique TCRbeta CDR3 rearrangement, sequence reads were collapsed and filtered. For each sample, productive Simpson clonality was calculated as the square root of Simpson's diversity index across productive rearrangements. TCRdb holds this immuneACCESS table with in-frame rearrangements only. Some clones are missing; in checked studies, unresolved V genes explain under half, and the rest has no known cause. V and J calls and clone size follow that table, whereas D and trimming were derived from the DNA. The sample has approximately 90,000 clones on record, about 80% of them singletons. About 19% of the sample is held by the ten biggest clonotypes.

The chain is assembled from TRBV3-1 (or the pseudogene TRBV3-2) and TRBJ2-5; 8 central bases correspond to TRBD2. The sequencing input was peripheral blood. This clonotype originated in a woman over 75 with acute or convalescent COVID-19. The encoded CDR3 is CASSPFGTSIEETQYF. The sequenced DNA is TGTGCCAGCAGCCCCTTTGGGACTAGTATTGAAGAGACCCAGTACTTC.